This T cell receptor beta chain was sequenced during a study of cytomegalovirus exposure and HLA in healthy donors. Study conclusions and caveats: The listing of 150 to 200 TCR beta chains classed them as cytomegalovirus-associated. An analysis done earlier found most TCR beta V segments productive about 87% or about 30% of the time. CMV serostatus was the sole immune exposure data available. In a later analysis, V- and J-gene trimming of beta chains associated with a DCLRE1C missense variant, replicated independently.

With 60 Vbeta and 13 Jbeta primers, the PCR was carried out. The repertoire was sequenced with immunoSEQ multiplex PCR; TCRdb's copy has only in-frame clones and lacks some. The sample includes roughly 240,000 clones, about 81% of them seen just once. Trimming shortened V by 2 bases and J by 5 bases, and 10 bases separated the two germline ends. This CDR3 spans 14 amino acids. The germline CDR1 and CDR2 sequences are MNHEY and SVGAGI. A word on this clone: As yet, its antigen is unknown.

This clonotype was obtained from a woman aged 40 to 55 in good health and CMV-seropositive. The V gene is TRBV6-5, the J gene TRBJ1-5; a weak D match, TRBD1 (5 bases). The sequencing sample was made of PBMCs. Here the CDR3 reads CASSYRRADQPQHF. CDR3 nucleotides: TGTGCCAGCAGTTACCGCAGGGCCGATCAGCCCCAGCATTTT.